Listed below are T cell receptor beta chains from one sample, sequenced in a study of blood T cell repertoires in COVID-19. Sequencing was performed with immunoSEQ multiplex PCR; in TCRdb, only in-frame clones are kept and a portion is missing. The table has roughly 150,000 clones, 80% to 90% seen once. Sequences were obtained from peripheral blood. The receptors were sampled from a woman in her 40s with acute or convalescent COVID-19. Both conserved end residues are part of each CDR3. A D gene is named only where the DNA matches it firmly. Clone size appears in some rows only: once, few, many, or a class for an expanded clone.

d_call	v_call	clone_size	j_call	cdr3_aa	cdr3_nt
TRBD1	TRBV12-3/TRBV12-4	-	TRBJ1-2	CASSRTGYGYTF	TGTGCCAGCAGCCGGACAGGATATGGCTACACCTTC
-	TRBV6-6	-	TRBJ2-6	CASSYSRGSGANVLTF	TGTGCCAGCAGTTACTCTAGAGGGTCAGGGGCCAACGTCCTGACTTTC
TRBD1	TRBV19	once	TRBJ1-6	CASSIGDRVVAPLHF	TGTGCCAGTAGTATAGGGGACAGGGTGGTGGCACCCCTCCACTTT
TRBD2	TRBV5-1	-	TRBJ2-1	CASSLLGTSGSPTDEQFF	TGCGCCAGCAGCTTGTTAGGGACTAGCGGGAGCCCAACCGATGAGCAGTTCTTC
TRBD1	TRBV6-7	-	TRBJ1-5	CASSYRNRGRGNNQPQHF	TGTGCCAGCAGTTACCGTAACAGGGGGCGAGGGAACAATCAGCCCCAGCATTTT
-	TRBV7-9	-	TRBJ2-7	CASSSGQPNEQYF	TGTGCCAGCAGCTCGGGACAACCGAACGAGCAGTACTTC
-	TRBV5-1	-	TRBJ2-3	CASQKSGDRADTQYF	TGCGCCAGCCAAAAGTCCGGGGATAGGGCAGATACGCAGTATTTT
-	TRBV7-9	-	TRBJ2-3	CASSSNLAGRSSDTQYF	TGTGCCAGCAGCTCCAATTTGGCAGGGCGGTCCTCAGATACGCAGTATTTT
-	TRBV7-8	once	TRBJ1-6	CASSLVARARPSPLHF	TGTGCCAGCAGCTTAGTAGCGAGAGCCCGACCCTCACCCCTCCACTTT
TRBD2	TRBV4-1	-	TRBJ2-3	CASSQGRGGTDTQYF	TGCGCCAGCAGCCAAGGACGGGGGGGGACAGATACGCAGTATTTT
TRBD1	TRBV10-1	-	TRBJ2-7	CASSLRPPRQGSYEQYF	TGCGCCAGCAGCCTTCGCCCCCCAAGACAGGGCTCCTACGAGCAGTACTTC
TRBD1	TRBV11-1	-	TRBJ2-1	CASSRQGAVYNEQFF	TGTGCCAGCAGCCGACAGGGGGCGGTTTACAATGAGCAGTTCTTC